This T cell receptor (beta chain) was found in a study of T-cell reconstitution after alpha-beta-depleted transplantation in children. This clonotype was seen more than once but under ten times. The antigen is unknown. This sample's TCRbeta library carried unique molecular identifier barcodes. TCRdb processed the PCR reads anew with MiXCR; each CDR3 protein has one entry. The sample lists over 150,000 distinct CDR3 sequences, about 7% occurring once. Study-level results: Reportedly, only several hundred clones from non-depleted graft cells drove alpha-beta T-cell counts at about two months. The high TCRbeta diversity at day 60 in some patients came from surviving recipient T cells and thymic progenitors. When one year had passed after transplant, most T-cell counts and diversity came from newly produced T cells.

Germline-derived CDR1 and CDR2 are DFQATT and SNEGSKA (reference sequence). The CDR3 is made up of 14 amino acids. The germline V and J ends were trimmed by 2 bases and 1 base, with 9 bases remaining between them. The TCR originated in a boy aged 2-9 years with acute lymphoblastic leukemia, due to receive a stem cell transplant. The specimen comprised PBMCs, sampled before TCRalphabeta/CD19-depleted stem cell transplant. V gene TRBV20-1 combines with J gene TRBJ1-5; D is undetermined. CDR3 nucleotide sequence: TGCAGTGCTAGACATTGGCCGAGCAATCAGCCCCAGCATTTT. Amino acid sequence: CSARHWPSNQPQHF.